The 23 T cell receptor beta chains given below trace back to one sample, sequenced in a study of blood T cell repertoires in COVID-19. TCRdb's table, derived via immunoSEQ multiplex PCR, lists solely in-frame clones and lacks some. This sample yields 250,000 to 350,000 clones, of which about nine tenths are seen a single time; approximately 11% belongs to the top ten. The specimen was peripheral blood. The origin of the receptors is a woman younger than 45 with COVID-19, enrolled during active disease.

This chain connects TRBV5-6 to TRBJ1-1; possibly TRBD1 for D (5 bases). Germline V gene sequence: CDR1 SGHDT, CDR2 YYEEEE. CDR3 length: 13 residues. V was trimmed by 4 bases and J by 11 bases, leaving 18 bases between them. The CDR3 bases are TGTGCCAGCAGCCCGGGACGCCACGGGAGGGCTTTCTTT. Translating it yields CASSPGRHGRAFF.

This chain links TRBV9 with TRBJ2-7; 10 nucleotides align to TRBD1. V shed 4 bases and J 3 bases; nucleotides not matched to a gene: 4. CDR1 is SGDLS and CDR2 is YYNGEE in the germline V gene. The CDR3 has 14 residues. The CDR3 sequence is CASSPWTGGYEQYF. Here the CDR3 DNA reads TGTGCCAGCAGCCCATGGACAGGGGGCTACGAGCAGTACTTC. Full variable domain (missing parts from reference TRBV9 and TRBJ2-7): DSGVTQTPKHLITATGQRVTLRCSPRSGDLSVYWYQQSLDQGLQFLIQYYNGEERAKGNILERFSAQQFPDLHSELNLSSLELGDSALYFCASSPWTGGYEQYFGPGTRLTVT.

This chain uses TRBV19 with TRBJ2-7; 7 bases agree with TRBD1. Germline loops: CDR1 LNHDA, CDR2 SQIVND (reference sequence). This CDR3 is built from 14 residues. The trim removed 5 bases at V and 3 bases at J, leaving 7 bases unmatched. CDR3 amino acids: CASSRVQGDYEQYF. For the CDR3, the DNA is TGTGCCAGTAGTCGGGTCCAGGGGGACTACGAGCAGTACTTC.

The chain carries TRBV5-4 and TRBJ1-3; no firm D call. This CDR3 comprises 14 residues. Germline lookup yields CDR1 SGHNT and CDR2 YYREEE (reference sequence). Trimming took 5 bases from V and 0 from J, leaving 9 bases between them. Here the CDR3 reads CASSPHGSGNTIYF. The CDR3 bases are TGTGCCAGCAGTCCCCACGGCTCTGGAAACACCATATATTTT.

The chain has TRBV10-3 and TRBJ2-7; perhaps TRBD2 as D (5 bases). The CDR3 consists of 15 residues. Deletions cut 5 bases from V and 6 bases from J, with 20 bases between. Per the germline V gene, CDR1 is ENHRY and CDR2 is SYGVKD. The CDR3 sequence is CAISSLTRGMAEQYF. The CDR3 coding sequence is TGTGCCATCAGTTCCCTCACTCGAGGGATGGCCGAGCAGTACTTC.

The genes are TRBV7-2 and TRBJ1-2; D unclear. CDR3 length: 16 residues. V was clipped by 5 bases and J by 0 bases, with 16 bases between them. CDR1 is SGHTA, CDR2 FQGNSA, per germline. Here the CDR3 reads CASSPRGSSSNYGYTF. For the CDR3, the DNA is TGTGCCAGCAGCCCGCGCGGGAGCAGCTCTAACTATGGCTACACCTTC. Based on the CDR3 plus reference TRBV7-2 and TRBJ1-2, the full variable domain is GAGVSQSPSNKVTEKGKDVELRCDPISGHTALYWYRQSLGQGLEFLIYFQGNSAPDKSGLPSDRFSAERTGGSVSTLTIQRTQQEDSAVYLCASSPRGSSSNYGYTFGSGTRLTVV.

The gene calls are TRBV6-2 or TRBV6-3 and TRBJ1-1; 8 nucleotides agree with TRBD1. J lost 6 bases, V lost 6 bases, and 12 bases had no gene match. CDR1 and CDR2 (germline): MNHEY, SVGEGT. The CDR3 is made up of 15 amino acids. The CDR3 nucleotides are TGTGCCAGCAGCGCAACAGGGGGGCGTTGGGCTGAAGCTTTCTTT. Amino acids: CASSATGGRWAEAFF.

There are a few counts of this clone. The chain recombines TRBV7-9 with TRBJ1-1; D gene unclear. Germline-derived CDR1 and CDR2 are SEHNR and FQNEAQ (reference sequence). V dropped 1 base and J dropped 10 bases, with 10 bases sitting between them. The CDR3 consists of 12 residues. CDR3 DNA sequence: TGTGCCAGCAGCTTAGGAGGACTGGGAGCTTTCTTT. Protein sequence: CASSLGGLGAFF.

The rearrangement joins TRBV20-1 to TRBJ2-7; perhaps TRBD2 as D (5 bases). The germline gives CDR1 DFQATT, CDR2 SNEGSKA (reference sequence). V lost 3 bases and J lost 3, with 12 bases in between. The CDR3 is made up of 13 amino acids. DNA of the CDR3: TGCAGTGCTAGTTTACTAGTAAACTACGAGCAGTACTTC. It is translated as CSASLLVNYEQYF.

CDR3 amino acids: CASSLWGQGREKLFF. CDR3 bases: TGTGCCAGCAGCCTTTGGGGACAGGGGCGGGAAAAACTGTTTTTT. The chain recombines TRBV7-8 with TRBJ1-4, with 10 bases aligning to TRBD1. V lost 5 bases and J lost 8; bases outside the gene matches: 8. Looked up from germline, CDR1 is SGHVS and CDR2 is FQNEAQ. The CDR3 is made up of 15 amino acids. The full variable domain, with the rest looked up from reference TRBV7-8 and TRBJ1-4, is GAGVSQSPRYKVAKRGQDVALRCDPISGHVSLFWYQQALGQGPEFLTYFQNEAQLDKSGLPSDRFFAERPEGSVSTLKIQRTQQEDSAVYLCASSLWGQGREKLFFGSGTQLSVL.

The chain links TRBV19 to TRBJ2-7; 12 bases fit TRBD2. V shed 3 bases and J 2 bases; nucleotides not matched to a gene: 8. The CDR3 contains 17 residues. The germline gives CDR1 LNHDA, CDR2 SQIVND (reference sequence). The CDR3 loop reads CASSIPGLAGNPYEQYF. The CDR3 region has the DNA TGTGCCAGTAGTATCCCTGGACTAGCGGGGAATCCCTACGAGCAGTACTTC. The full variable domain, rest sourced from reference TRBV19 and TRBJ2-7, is DGGITQSPKYLFRKEGQNVTLSCEQNLNHDAMYWYRQDPGQGLRLIYYSQIVNDFQKGDIAEGYSVSREKKESFPLTVTSAQKNPTAFYLCASSIPGLAGNPYEQYFGPGTRLTVT.

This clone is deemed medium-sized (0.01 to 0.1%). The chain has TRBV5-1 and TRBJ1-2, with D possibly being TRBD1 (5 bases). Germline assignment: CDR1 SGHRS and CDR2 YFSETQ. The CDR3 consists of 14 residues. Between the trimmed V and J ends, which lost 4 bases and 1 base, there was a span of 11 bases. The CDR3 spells CASSPSTVNYGYTF. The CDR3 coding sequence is TGCGCCAGCAGCCCCTCGACAGTTAACTATGGCTACACCTTC.

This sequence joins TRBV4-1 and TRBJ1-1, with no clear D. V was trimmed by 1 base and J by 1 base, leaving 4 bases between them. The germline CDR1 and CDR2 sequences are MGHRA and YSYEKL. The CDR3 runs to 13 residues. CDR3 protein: CASSQVRNTEAFF. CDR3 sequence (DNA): TGCGCCAGCAGCCAAGTGAGGAACACTGAAGCTTTCTTT.

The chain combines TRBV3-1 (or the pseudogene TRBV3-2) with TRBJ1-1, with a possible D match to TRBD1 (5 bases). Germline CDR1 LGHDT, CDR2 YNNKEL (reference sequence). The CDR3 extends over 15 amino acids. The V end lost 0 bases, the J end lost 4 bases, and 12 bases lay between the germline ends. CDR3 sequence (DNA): TGTGCCAGCAGCCAAGACTTCTGGGGGGGCACTGAAGCTTTCTTT. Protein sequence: CASSQDFWGGTEAFF.

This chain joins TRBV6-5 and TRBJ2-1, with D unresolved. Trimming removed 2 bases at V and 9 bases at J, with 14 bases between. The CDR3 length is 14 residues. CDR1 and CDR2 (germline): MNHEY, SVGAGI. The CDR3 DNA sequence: TGTGCCAGCAGTTACCAACCGGGTACGGTTGAGCAGTTCTTC. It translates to CASSYQPGTVEQFF.

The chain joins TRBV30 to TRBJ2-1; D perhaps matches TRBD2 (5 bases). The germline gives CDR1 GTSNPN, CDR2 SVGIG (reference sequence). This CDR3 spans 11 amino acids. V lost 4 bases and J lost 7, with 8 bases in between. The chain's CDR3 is CAWNGENEQFF. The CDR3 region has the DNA TGTGCCTGGAACGGGGAGAATGAGCAGTTCTTC.

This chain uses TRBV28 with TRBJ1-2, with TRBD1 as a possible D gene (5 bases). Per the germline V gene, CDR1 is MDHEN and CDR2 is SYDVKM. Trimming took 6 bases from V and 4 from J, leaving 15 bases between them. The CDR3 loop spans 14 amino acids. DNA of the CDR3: TGTGCCAGCAGCTCCTCATTACAGGTCTATGGCTACACCTTC. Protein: CASSSSLQVYGYTF.

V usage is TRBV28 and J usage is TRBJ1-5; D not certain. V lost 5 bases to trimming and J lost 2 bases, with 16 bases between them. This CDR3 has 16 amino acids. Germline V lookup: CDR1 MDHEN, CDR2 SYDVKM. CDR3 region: CASSPLGREGNQPQHF. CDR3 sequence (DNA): TGTGCCAGCAGTCCCCTCGGGAGGGAAGGCAATCAGCCCCAGCATTTT.

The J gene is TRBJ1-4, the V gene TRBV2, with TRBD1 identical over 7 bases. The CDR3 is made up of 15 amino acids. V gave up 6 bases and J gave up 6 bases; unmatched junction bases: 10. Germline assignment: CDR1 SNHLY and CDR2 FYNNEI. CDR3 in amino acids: CASSPDREEDEKLFF. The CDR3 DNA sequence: TGTGCCAGCAGCCCCGACAGGGAAGAGGATGAAAAACTGTTTTTT. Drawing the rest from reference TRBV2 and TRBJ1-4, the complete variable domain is EPEVTQTPSHQVTQMGQEVILRCVPISNHLYFYWYRQILGQKVEFLVSFYNNEISEKSEIFDDQFSVERPDGSNFTLKIRSTKLEDSAMYFCASSPDREEDEKLFFGSGTQLSVL.

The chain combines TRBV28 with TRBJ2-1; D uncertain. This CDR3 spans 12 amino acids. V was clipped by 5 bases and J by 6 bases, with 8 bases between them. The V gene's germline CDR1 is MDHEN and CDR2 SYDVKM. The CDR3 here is CASSPLGNEQFF. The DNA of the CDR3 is TGTGCCAGCAGTCCCCTAGGCAATGAGCAGTTCTTC.

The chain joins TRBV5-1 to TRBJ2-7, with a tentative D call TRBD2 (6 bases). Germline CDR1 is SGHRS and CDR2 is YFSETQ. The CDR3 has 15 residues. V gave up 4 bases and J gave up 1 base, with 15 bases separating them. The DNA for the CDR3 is TGCGCCAGCAGCCACGGGACTTTGATTTCCTACGAGCAGTACTTC. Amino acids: CASSHGTLISYEQYF. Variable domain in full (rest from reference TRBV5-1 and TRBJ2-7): KAGVTQTPRYLIKTRGQQVTLSCSPISGHRSVSWYQQTPGQGLQFLFEYFSETQRNKGNFPGRFSGRQFSNSRSEMNVSTLELGDSALYLCASSHGTLISYEQYFGPGTRLTVT.

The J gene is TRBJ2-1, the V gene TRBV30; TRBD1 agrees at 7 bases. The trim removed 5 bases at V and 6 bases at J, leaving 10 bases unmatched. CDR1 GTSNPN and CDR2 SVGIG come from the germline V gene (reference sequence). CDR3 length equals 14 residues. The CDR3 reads CAWGVGTGVNEQFF. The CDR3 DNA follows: TGTGCCTGGGGGGTTGGAACAGGGGTCAATGAGCAGTTCTTC.

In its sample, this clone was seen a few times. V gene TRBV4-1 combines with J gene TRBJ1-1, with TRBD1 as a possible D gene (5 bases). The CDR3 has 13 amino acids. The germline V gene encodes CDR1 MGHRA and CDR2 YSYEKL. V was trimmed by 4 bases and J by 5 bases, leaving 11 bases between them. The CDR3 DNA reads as TGCGCCAGCAGCCCCACCGGGGGGACTGAAGCTTTCTTT. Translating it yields CASSPTGGTEAFF.